These 10 T cell receptor beta chains were sequenced from one sample in a study of Ad26.COV2.S vaccination and SARS-CoV-2 variants. Indicated treatment: some 19 received Ad26.COV2.S at low or high dose, single or two shots; about 5 received placebo; per-sample allocation not given. Vaccine and placebo recipients were sampled on day 63 after the first injection. Profiled with immunoSEQ multiplex PCR; TCRdb holds only in-frame clones, not every one. The sample consists of hundreds of thousands of clones, less than 90% of them appearing once. Sequencing was performed on peripheral blood, taken in a trial of Ad26.COV2.S vaccine versus placebo. These TCRs come from a person between 18 and 65 years old who received the Ad26.COV2.S COVID-19 vaccine or a placebo.

V and J are TRBV14 and TRBJ2-7, with TRBD2 as a possible D gene (5 bases). The CDR3 covers 12 residues. The ends were cut back, 6 bases at V and 6 bases at J, with 12 bases in the middle. Per the germline V gene, CDR1 is SGHDN and CDR2 is FVKESK. This CDR3 reads CASRGVFGEQYF. The CDR3 region has the DNA TGTGCCAGCAGGGGAGTTTTTGGCGAGCAGTACTTC.

This clone was seen once. The genes are TRBV28 and TRBJ2-7; 9 bases match TRBD1. The CDR3 loop spans 14 amino acids. Losses at the gene ends were 7 bases for V and 4 bases for J; bases not matched to a gene: 8. The germline gives CDR1 MDHEN, CDR2 SYDVKM. CDR3 sequence reads: CASTPGQGLYEQYF. CDR3 DNA: TGTGCCAGCACCCCGGGACAGGGTCTTTACGAGCAGTACTTC. Full variable domain (rest looked up from reference TRBV28 and TRBJ2-7): DVKVTQSSRYLVKRTGEKVFLECVQDMDHENMFWYRQDPGLGLRLIYFSYDVKMKEKGDIPEGYSVSREKKERFSLILESASTNQTSMYLCASTPGQGLYEQYFGPGTRLTVT.

V is TRBV10-3 and J is TRBJ1-1; 11 bases match TRBD1. The V gene's germline CDR1 is ENHRY and CDR2 SYGVKD. This CDR3 is 15 amino acids long. The J segment lost 7 bases and the V segment lost 5 bases, leaving 9 bases of the junction unmatched. CDR3 in DNA: TGTGCCATCAGTACGGACGGGACAGGGGGACTTGAAGCTTTCTTT. Amino acids: CAISTDGTGGLEAFF.

The rearrangement uses TRBV6-2 or TRBV6-3 and TRBJ2-7; D possibly corresponds to TRBD1 (6 bases). CDR3 length: 12 amino acids. With 2 bases removed from V and 6 bases from J, the gap between germline ends came to 8 bases. Germline-derived CDR1 and CDR2 are MNHEY and SVGEGT. CDR3 sequence reads: CASSYGGREQYF. Written as DNA, the CDR3 is TGTGCCAGCAGTTACGGGGGCCGCGAGCAGTACTTC.

The rearrangement links TRBV28 to TRBJ1-1, with a weak D call TRBD1 (5 bases). Germline lookup yields CDR1 MDHEN and CDR2 SYDVKM. The CDR3 has 15 residues. V lost 2 bases, J lost 8 bases, and 18 bases lay in between. The CDR3 bases are TGTGCCAGCAGTTTACCGGGACGGCCTAGGCAGGAAGCTTTCTTT. It is translated as CASSLPGRPRQEAFF.

This clone has just a few counts. The V and J genes are TRBV7-2 and TRBJ1-2; D ambiguous. CDR1 and CDR2 from the germline V gene are SGHTA and FQGNSA. V lost 1 base and J lost 6, with 15 bases in between. This CDR3 contains 15 residues. The CDR3 here is CASSLDARARHGYTF. Written as DNA, the CDR3 is TGTGCCAGCAGCTTAGATGCAAGGGCCCGACATGGCTACACCTTC.

The chain combines TRBV5-1 with TRBJ2-1; D could derive from TRBD1 or TRBD2 (5 bases each). The CDR3 runs 14 residues. Germline V gene data show CDR1 as SGHRS and CDR2 as YFSETQ. Trimming cost V 4 bases and J 8 bases, with 16 bases left between them. CDR3 DNA: TGCGCCAGCAGCGCCGGGACCAACGGTTATGAGCAGTTCTTC. It encodes CASSAGTNGYEQFF.

V usage is TRBV7-2 and J usage is TRBJ1-1; a weak D match, TRBD1 (5 bases). Germline loops: CDR1 SGHTA, CDR2 FQGNSA. Between the trimmed V and J ends, which lost 3 bases and 4 bases, there was a span of 15 bases. The length of the CDR3 is 15 residues. The CDR3 loop reads CASSFSDRRGTEAFF. CDR3 nucleotides: TGTGCCAGCAGCTTTAGTGACAGAAGAGGCACTGAAGCTTTCTTT.

The chain employs TRBV11-2 and TRBJ2-5; 8 nucleotides line up with TRBD1. Germline CDR1 and CDR2: SGHAT and FQNNGV. After removal of 2 bases from V and 5 bases from J, the junction contained 16 bases not matched to a gene. The CDR3 sequence is 18 residues long. Written as DNA, the CDR3 is TGTGCCAGCAGCTTACGGGCAGGGGGCTACCCAGCTCGGGAGACCCAGTACTTC. Amino acid sequence: CASSLRAGGYPARETQYF.

The chain has TRBV29-1 and TRBJ1-2; D unresolved. Trimming left V 6 bases short and J 3 bases short, with 17 bases between. This CDR3 spans 14 amino acids. Germline V gene data show CDR1 as SQVTM and CDR2 as ANQGSEA. CDR3 sequence: CSVAPAGRDYGYTF. The CDR3, as DNA: TGCAGCGTCGCCCCGGCGGGTAGGGACTATGGCTACACCTTC.